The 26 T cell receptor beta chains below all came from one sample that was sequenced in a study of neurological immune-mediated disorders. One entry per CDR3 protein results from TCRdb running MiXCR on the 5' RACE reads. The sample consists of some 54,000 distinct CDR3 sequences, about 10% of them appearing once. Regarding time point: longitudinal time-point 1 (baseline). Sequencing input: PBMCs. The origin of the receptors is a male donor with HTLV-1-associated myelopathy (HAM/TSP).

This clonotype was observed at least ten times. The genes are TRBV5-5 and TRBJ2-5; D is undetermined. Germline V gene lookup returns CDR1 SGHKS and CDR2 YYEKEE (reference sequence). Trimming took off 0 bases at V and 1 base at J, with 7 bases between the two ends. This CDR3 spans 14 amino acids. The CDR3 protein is CASSLDRFQETQYF. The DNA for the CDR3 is TGTGCCAGCAGCTTGGACAGATTCCAAGAGACCCAGTACTTC.

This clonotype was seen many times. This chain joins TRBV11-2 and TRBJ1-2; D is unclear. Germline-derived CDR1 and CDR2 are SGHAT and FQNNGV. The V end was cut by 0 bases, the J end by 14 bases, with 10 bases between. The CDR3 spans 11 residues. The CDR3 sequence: CASSLETKRTF. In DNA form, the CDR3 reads TGTGCCAGCAGCTTAGAGACAAAGAGAACCTTC.

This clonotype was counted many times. The CDR3 DNA sequence: TGTGCCAGCAGCCTACAGGTGGCGGCCGGGGAGCTGTTTTTT. It specifies CASSLQVAAGELFF. The rearrangement uses TRBV6-5 and TRBJ2-2; D perhaps matches TRBD1 (5 bases). The CDR3 sequence is 14 residues long. Germline-derived CDR1 and CDR2 are MNHEY and SVGAGI. Trimming removed 6 bases from V and 6 bases from J, with 14 bases in between.

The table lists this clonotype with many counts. This CDR3 is CASRVKGSPYGYTF. Written as DNA, the CDR3 is TGTGCCAGCAGAGTAAAGGGGTCACCCTATGGCTACACCTTC. The V gene is TRBV6-6, the J gene TRBJ1-2; tentatively, D is TRBD1 (5 bases). The germline V and J ends were trimmed by 6 bases and 4 bases, with 15 bases remaining between them. The CDR3 is made up of 14 amino acids. CDR1 MNHNY and CDR2 SVGAGI come from the germline V gene (reference sequence).

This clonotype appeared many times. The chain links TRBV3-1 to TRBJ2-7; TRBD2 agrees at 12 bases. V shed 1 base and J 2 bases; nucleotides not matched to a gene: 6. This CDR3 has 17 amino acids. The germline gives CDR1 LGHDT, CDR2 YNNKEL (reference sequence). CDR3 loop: CASSQAGPSGGAYEQYF. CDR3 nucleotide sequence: TGTGCCAGCAGCCAAGCTGGGCCTAGCGGGGGGGCCTACGAGCAGTACTTC.

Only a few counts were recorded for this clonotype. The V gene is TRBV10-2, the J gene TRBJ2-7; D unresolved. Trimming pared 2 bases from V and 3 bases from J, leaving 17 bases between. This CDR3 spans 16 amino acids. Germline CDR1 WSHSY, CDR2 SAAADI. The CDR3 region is CASSEAIGRNLYEQYF. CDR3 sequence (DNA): TGCGCCAGCAGTGAGGCGATTGGCAGGAACCTCTACGAGCAGTACTTC.

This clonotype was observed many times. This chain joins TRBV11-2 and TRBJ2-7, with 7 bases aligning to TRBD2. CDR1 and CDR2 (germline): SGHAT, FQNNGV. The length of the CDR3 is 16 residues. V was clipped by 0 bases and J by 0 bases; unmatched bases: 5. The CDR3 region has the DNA TGTGCCAGCAGCTTAGAGGCTAGCGGACCCTCCTACGAGCAGTACTTC. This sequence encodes CASSLEASGPSYEQYF.

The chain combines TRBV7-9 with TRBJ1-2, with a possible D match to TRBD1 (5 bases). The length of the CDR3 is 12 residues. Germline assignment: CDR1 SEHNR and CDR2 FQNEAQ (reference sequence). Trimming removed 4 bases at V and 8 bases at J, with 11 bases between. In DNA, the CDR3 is TGTGCCAGCAGCTACCGGGACTCGGGCTACACCTTC. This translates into CASSYRDSGYTF.

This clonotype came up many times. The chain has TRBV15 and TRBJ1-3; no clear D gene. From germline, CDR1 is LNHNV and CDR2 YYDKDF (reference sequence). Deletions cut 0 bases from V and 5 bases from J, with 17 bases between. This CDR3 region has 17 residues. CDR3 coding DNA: TGTGCCACCAGCAGAGATCGGTCGCCCTGGGCAAGAAACACCATATATTTT. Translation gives CATSRDRSPWARNTIYF. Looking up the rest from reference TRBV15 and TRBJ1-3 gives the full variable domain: DAMVIQNPRYQVTQFGKPVTLSCSQTLNHNVMYWYQQKSSQAPKLLFHYYDKDFNNEADTPDNFQSRRPNTSFCFLDIRSPGLGDTAMYLCATSRDRSPWARNTIYFGEGSWLTVV.

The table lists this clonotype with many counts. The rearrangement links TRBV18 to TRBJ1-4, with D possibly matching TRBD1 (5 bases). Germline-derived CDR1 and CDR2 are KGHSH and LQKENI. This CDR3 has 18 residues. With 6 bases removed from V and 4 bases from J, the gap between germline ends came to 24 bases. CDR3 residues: CASSAGAIFYGDNEKLFF. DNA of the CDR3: TGTGCCAGCTCCGCCGGGGCGATCTTTTACGGAGATAATGAAAAACTGTTTTTT. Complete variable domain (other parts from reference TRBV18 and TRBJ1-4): NAGVMQNPRHLVRRRGQEARLRCSPMKGHSHVYWYRQLPEEGLKFMVYLQKENIIDESGMPKERFSAEFPKEGPSILRIQQVVRGDSAAYFCASSAGAIFYGDNEKLFFGSGTQLSVL.

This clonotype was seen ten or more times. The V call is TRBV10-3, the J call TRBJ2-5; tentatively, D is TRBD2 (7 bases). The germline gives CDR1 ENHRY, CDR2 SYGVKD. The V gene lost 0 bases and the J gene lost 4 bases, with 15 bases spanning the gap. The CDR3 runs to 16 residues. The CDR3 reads CAISESPGGGGETQYF. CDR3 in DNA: TGTGCCATCAGTGAGTCTCCGGGGGGCGGGGGAGAGACCCAGTACTTC.

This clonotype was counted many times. CDR3 sequence reads: CSASKDRSNQPQHF. CDR3 nucleotides: TGCAGTGCCTCTAAGGACAGAAGCAATCAGCCCCAGCATTTT. The chain employs TRBV20-1 and TRBJ1-5; TRBD1 might be the D (6 bases). V lost 6 bases to trimming and J lost 1 base, with 13 bases between them. CDR1 is DFQATT, CDR2 SNEGSKA, per germline (reference sequence). The CDR3 is 14 residues long.

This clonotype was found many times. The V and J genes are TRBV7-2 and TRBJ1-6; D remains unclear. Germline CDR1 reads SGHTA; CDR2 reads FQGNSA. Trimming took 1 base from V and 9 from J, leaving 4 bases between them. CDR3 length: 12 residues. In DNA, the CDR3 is TGTGCCAGCAGCTTAGGGATTTCACCCCTCCACTTT. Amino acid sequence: CASSLGISPLHF.

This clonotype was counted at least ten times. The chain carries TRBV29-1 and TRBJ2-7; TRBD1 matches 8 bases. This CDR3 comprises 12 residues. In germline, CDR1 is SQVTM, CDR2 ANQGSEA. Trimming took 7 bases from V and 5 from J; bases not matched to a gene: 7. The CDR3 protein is CSGFTTGDEQYF. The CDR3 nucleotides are TGCAGCGGCTTCACGACAGGGGACGAGCAGTACTTC.

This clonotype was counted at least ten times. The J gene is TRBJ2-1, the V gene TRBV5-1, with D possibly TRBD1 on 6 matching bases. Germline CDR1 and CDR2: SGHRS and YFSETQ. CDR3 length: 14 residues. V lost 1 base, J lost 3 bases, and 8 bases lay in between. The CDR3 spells CASSLHRDYNEQFF. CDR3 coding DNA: TGCGCCAGCAGCTTGCACAGGGACTACAATGAGCAGTTCTTC.

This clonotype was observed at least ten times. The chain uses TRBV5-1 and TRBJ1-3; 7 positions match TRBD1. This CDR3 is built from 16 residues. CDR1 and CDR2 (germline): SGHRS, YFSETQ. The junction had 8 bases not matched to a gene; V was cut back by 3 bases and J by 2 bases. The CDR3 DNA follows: TGCGCCAGCAGCTCCGACAGGGTTAGAGCTGGAAACACCATATATTTT. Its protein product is CASSSDRVRAGNTIYF.

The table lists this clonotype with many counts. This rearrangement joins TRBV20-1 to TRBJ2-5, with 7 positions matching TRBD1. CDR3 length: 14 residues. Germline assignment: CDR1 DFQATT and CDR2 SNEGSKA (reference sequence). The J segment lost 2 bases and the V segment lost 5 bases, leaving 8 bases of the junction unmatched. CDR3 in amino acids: CSAVRDSQQETQYF. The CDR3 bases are TGCAGTGCTGTAAGGGACAGCCAACAAGAGACCCAGTACTTC.

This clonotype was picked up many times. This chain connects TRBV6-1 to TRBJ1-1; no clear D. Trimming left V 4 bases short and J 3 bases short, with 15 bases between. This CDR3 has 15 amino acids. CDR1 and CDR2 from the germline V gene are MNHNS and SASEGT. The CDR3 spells CASSAWYEVDTEAFF. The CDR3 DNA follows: TGTGCCAGCAGTGCTTGGTACGAGGTAGACACTGAAGCTTTCTTT.

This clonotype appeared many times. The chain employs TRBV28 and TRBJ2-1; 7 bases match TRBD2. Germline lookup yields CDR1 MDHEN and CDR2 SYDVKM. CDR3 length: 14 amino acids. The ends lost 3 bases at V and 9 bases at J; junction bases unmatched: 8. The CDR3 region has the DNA TGTGCCAGCAGTTTGGGCGGGGGACGAGGTGAGCAGTTCTTC. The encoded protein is CASSLGGGRGEQFF.

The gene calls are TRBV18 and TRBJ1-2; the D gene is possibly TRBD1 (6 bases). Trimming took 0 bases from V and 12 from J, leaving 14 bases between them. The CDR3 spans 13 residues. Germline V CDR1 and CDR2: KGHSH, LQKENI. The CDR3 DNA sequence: TGTGCCAGCTCACCACCGGGACAAAAAGAAAACACCTTC. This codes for CASSPPGQKENTF.

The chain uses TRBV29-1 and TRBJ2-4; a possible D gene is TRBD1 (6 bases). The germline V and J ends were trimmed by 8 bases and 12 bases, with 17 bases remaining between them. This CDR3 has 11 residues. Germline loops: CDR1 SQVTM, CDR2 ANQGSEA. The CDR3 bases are TGCAGCATGTGGACAGTGATAAGTCAGTACTTC. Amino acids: CSMWTVISQYF.

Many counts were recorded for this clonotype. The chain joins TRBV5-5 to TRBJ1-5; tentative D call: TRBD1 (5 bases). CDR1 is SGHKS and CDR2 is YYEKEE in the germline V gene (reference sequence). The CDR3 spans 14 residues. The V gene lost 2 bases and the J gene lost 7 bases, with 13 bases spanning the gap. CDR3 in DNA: TGTGCCAGCAGCTTCACCAGGGAGGAGCAGCCCCAGCATTTT. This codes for CASSFTREEQPQHF.

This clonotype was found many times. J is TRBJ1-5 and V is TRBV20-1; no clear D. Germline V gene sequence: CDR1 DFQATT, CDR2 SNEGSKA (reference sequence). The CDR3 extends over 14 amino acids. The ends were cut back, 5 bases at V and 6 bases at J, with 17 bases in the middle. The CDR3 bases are TGCAGTGCTGGCCCCCCCACCCCCGGTCAGCCCCAGCATTTT. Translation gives CSAGPPTPGQPQHF.

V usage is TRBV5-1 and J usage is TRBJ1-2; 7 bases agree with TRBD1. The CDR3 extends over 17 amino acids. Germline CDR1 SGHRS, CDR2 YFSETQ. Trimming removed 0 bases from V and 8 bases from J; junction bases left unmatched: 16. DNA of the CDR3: TGCGCCAGCAGCTTGGAGACAGGGAGCGAGATCGGTTCAGGCTACACCTTC. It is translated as CASSLETGSEIGSGYTF.

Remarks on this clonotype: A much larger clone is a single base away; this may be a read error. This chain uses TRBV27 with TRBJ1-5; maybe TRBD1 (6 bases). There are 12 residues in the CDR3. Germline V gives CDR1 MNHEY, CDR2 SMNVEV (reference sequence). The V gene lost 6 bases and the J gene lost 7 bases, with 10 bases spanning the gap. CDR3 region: CASRVRGQPQHF. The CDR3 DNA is TGTGCCAGCAGGGTCAGGGGACAGCCCCAGCATTTT.

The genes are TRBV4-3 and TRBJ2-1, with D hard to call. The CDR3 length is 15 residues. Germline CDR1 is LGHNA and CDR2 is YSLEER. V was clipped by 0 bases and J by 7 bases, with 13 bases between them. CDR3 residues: CASSQDLGKVNEQFF. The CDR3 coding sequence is TGCGCCAGCAGCCAAGATCTGGGTAAGGTGAATGAGCAGTTCTTC.